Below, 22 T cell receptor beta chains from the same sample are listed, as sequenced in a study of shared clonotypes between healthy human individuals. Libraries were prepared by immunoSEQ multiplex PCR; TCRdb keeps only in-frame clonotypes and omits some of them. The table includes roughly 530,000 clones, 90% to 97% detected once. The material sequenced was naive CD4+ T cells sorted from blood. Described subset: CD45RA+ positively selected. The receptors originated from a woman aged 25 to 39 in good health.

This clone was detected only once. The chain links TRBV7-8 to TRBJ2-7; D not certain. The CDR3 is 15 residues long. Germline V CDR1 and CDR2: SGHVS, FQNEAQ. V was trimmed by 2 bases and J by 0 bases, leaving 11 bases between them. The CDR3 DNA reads TGTGCCAGCAGCTTAATGGTAGCATCCTCCTACGAGCAGTACTTC. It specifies CASSLMVASSYEQYF.

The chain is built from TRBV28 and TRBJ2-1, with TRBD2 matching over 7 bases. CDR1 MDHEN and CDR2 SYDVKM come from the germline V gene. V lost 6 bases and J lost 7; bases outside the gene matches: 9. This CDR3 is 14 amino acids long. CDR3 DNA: TGTGCCAGCAGCGGGGTAGCGGGCGGGAATGAGCAGTTCTTC. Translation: CASSGVAGGNEQFF.

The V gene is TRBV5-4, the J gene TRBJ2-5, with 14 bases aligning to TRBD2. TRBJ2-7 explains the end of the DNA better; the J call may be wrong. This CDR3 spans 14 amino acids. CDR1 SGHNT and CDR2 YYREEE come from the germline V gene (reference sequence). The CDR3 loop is CASSQGLAGDEQYF. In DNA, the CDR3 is TGTGCCAGCAGCCAGGGACTAGCGGGAGACGAGCAGTACTTC.

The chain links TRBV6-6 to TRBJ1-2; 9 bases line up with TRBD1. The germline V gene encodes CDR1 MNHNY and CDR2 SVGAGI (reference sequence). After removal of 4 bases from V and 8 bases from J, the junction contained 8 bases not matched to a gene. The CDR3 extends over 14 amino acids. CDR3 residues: CASSSWDRVFGYTF. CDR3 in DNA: TGTGCCAGCAGTTCGTGGGACAGGGTGTTCGGCTACACCTTC.

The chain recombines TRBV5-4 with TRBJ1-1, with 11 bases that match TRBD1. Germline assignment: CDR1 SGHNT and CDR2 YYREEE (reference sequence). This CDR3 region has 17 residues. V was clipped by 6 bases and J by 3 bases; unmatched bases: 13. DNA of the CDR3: TGTGCCAGCACCCGGACAGGGGGCAGTCGGATGGACACTGAAGCTTTCTTT. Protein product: CASTRTGGSRMDTEAFF.

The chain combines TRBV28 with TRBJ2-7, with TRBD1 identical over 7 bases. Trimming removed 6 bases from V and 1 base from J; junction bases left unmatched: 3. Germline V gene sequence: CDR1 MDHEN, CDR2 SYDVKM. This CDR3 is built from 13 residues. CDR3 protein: CASSLRGSYEQYF. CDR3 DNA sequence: TGTGCCAGCAGCCTCAGGGGGTCCTACGAGCAGTACTTC.

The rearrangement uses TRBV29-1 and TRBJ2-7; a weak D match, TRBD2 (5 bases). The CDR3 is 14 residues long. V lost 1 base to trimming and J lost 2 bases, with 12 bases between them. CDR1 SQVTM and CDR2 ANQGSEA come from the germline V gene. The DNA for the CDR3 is TGCAGCGTTGAAGGGGGAGCAGGAACCTACGAGCAGTACTTC. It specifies CSVEGGAGTYEQYF.

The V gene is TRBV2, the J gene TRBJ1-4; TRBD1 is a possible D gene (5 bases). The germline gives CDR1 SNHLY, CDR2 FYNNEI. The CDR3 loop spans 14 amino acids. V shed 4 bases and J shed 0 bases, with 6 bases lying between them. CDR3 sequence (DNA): TGTGCCAGCAGTGGGACAACAACTAATGAAAAACTGTTTTTT. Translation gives CASSGTTTNEKLFF.

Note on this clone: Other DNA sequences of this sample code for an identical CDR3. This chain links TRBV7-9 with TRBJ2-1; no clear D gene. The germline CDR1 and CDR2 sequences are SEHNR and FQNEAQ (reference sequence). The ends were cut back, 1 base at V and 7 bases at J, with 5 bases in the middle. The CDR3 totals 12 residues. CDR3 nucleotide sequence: TGTGCCAGCAGCTTAGATGGGAATGAGCAGTTCTTC. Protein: CASSLDGNEQFF.

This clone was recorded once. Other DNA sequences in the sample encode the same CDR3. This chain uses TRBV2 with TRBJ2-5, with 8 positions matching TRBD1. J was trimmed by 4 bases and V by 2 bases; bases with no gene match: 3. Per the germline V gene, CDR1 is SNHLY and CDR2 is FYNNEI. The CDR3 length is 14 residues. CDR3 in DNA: TGTGCCAGCAGTGAAAGGACAGGGAGAGAGACCCAGTACTTC. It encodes CASSERTGRETQYF.

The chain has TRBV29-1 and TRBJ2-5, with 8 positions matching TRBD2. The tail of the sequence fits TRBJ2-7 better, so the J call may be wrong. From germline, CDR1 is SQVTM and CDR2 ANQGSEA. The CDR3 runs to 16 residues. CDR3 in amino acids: CSAQVPGGAVSYEQYF. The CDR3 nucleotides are TGCAGCGCCCAAGTCCCGGGGGGGGCCGTCTCCTACGAGCAGTACTTC.

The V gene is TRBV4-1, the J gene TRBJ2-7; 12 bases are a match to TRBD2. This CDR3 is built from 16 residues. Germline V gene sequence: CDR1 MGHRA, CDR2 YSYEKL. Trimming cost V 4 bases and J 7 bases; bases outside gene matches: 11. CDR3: CASSPRTSGVMGEQYF. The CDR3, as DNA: TGCGCCAGCAGCCCGAGGACTAGCGGGGTAATGGGGGAGCAGTACTTC.

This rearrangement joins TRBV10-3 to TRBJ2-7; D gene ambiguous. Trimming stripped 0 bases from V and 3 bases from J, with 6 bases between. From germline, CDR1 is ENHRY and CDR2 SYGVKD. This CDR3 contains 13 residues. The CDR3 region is CAISESKLYEQYF. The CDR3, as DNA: TGTGCCATCAGTGAGTCGAAGCTCTACGAGCAGTACTTC.

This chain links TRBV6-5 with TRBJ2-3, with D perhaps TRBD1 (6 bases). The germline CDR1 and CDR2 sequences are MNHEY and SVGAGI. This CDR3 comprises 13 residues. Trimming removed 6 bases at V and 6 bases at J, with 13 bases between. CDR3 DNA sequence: TGTGCCAGCAGCAGTACAGGGTACGATACGCAGTATTTT. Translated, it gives CASSSTGYDTQYF.

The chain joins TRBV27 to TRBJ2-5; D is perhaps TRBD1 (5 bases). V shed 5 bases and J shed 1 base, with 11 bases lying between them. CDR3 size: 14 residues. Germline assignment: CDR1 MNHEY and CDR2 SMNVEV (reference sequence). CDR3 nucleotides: TGTGCCAGCAGTCTCCAGGGTGTCCAAGAGACCCAGTACTTC. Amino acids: CASSLQGVQETQYF.

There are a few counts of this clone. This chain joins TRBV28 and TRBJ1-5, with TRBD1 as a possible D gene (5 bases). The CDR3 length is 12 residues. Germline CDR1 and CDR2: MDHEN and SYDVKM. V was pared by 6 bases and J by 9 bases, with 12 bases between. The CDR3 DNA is TGTGCCAGCAGCAAGGGGCGCACGCCCCAGCATTTT. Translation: CASSKGRTPQHF.

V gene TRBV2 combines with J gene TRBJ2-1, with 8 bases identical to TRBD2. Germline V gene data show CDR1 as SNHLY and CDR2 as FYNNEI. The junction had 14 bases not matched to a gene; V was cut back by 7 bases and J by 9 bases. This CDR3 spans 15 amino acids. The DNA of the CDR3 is TGTGCCAGCAACCCCCCGGAGCGGGAGAGGGTTGAGCAGTTCTTC. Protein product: CASNPPERERVEQFF. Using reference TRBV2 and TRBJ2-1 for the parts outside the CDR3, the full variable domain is EPEVTQTPSHQVTQMGQEVILRCVPISNHLYFYWYRQILGQKVEFLVSFYNNEISEKSEIFDDQFSVERPDGSNFTLKIRSTKLEDSAMYFCASNPPERERVEQFFGPGTRLTVL.

The CDR3 reads CASSLWSTPLHF. CDR3 coding DNA: TGTGCCAGCAGTTTATGGTCGACACCCCTCCACTTT. The rearrangement links TRBV28 to TRBJ1-6; D is unresolved. Trimming stripped 0 bases from V and 11 bases from J, with 5 bases between. This CDR3 is 12 amino acids long. Germline lookup yields CDR1 MDHEN and CDR2 SYDVKM.

The CDR3 reads CASSLTGTEAFF. CDR3 sequence (DNA): TGTGCCAGCAGCCTCACGGGGACTGAAGCTTTCTTT. V is TRBV28 and J is TRBJ1-1; D is unresolved. Germline V gene sequence: CDR1 MDHEN, CDR2 SYDVKM. Trimming left V 6 bases short and J 5 bases short, with 10 bases between. The CDR3 length is 12 residues.

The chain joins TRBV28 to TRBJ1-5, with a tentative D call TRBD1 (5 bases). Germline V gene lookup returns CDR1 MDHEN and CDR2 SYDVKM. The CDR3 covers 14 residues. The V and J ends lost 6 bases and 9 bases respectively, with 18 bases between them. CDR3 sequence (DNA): TGTGCCAGCAGCCCCAAGGTGGGGGGTCCGCCCCAGCATTTT. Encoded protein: CASSPKVGGPPQHF.

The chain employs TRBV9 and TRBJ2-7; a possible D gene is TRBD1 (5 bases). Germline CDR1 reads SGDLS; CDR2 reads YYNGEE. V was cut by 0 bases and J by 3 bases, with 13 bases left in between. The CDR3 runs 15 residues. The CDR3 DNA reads TGTGCCAGCAGCGTAGGGGGCCCGGAATTCTACGAGCAGTACTTC. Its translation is CASSVGGPEFYEQYF.

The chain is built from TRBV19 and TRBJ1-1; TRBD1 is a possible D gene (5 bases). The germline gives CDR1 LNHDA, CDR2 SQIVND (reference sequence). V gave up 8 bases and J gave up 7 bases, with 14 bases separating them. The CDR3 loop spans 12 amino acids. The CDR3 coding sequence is TGTGCCAGTCGGCTGTGGGGCGGTGAAGCTTTCTTT. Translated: CASRLWGGEAFF.